The T cell receptor beta chain under discussion was sequenced for a study of cytomegalovirus exposure and HLA in healthy donors. This clone was seen a handful of times. This CDR3 region has 13 residues. Germline-derived CDR1 and CDR2 are MNHNS and SASEGT. Trimming stripped 4 bases from V and 8 bases from J, with 14 bases between. The repertoire was sequenced with immunoSEQ multiplex PCR; TCRdb's copy has only in-frame clones and lacks some. The data contain 120,000 to 150,000 clones, 80% to 90% of them seen just once; the ten biggest clones take up 4.5%. This clonotype was obtained from a man younger than 35 in good health and CMV-seropositive. The specimen sequenced was PBMCs. The genes are TRBV6-1 and TRBJ1-1; D unclear. The CDR3 DNA sequence: TGTGCCAGCAGTGTTCCGGGAGGCAAAGAAGCTTTCTTT. It translates to CASSVPGGKEAFF.